This T cell receptor (beta chain) was captured by sequencing in a study of T cell responses to AZD1222 COVID-19 vaccine. Study results and caveats: White British donors predominated, females outnumbered males, and clonal diversity was possibly underestimated.

The germline V gene encodes CDR1 SGHTA and CDR2 FQGNSA. This CDR3 has 15 residues. Trimming cost V 2 bases and J 4 bases, with 12 bases left between them. Assay: immunoSEQ multiplex PCR; the TCRdb copy retains only in-frame clones and omits some. Among 28,000 or so clones listed, 88% were seen once. Concerning this clone itself: What it binds is unknown.

Specimen: peripheral blood, collected 28 days after the second AZD1222 dose. V and J are TRBV7-2 and TRBJ2-1; a possible D gene is TRBD2 (6 bases). The TCR was taken from an adult who received the AZD1222 COVID-19 vaccine. The CDR3 here is CASSLYGTGYNEQFF. Written as DNA, the CDR3 is TGTGCCAGCAGCTTATACGGGACTGGTTACAATGAGCAGTTCTTC.